These 27 T cell receptor beta chains share one sample of origin, sequenced in a study of blood T cell repertoires in COVID-19. TCRdb's copy holds only in-frame clones and misses some; the assay was immunoSEQ multiplex PCR. The table records 95,000 to 100,000 clones, about 90% of them present only once. Sequencing was performed on peripheral blood. The receptor set was obtained from a human donor with COVID-19, enrolled during active disease. The donor label of this sample is uncertain.

V and J are TRBV5-1 and TRBJ1-1; 8 bases align to TRBD1. The CDR3 has 16 amino acids. J lost 4 bases, V lost 3 bases, and 11 bases had no gene match. CDR1 is SGHRS and CDR2 is YFSETQ in the germline V gene. The CDR3 region has the DNA TGCGCCAGCAGCTCAAAACAGGGGGGAGACGGCACTGAAGCTTTCTTT. Translation: CASSSKQGGDGTEAFF.

The chain links TRBV4-2 to TRBJ1-2, with D hard to call. CDR1 is LGHNA, CDR2 YNFKEQ, per germline. The CDR3 is 15 residues long. V shed 0 bases and J shed 2 bases, with 10 bases lying between them. CDR3 DNA sequence: TGTGCCAGCAGCCAAGAGGAGGGTGGGAACTATGGCTACACCTTC. Its translation is CASSQEEGGNYGYTF.

This chain links TRBV9 with TRBJ2-7; 10 positions match TRBD2. This CDR3 is 15 amino acids long. CDR1 SGDLS and CDR2 YYNGEE come from the germline V gene. Trimming at V came to 0 bases and at J to 6 bases, leaving 6 bases not matched to a gene. The CDR3 loop is CASSVAAGGPGEQYF. CDR3 bases: TGTGCCAGCAGCGTAGCAGCGGGGGGGCCGGGCGAGCAGTACTTC.

J is TRBJ2-2 and V is TRBV5-1; 8 nucleotides agree with TRBD1. Germline lookup yields CDR1 SGHRS and CDR2 YFSETQ. The CDR3 totals 15 residues. With V trimmed by 4 bases and J by 1 base, 3 bases remained unmatched. The CDR3 loop is CASSTGTGNTGELFF. The CDR3 nucleotides are TGCGCCAGCAGCACCGGGACAGGGAACACCGGGGAGCTGTTTTTT.

The chain combines TRBV4-2 with TRBJ2-3; 10 bases are shared with TRBD2. With 1 base clipped from V and 4 bases from J, the junction kept 2 bases outside the gene matches. Germline-derived CDR1 and CDR2 are LGHNA and YNFKEQ. This CDR3 comprises 15 residues. The CDR3 reads CASSQASGSADTQYF. The DNA for the CDR3 is TGTGCCAGCAGCCAAGCTAGCGGGAGCGCAGATACGCAGTATTTT.

CDR3 protein: CASRVTSGRFNEQFF. The CDR3 bases are TGTGCCAGCCGCGTCACTAGCGGGAGATTCAATGAGCAGTTCTTC. The gene calls are TRBV21-1 and TRBJ2-1; TRBD2 is the table's D call and was not checked against the DNA. TRBV21-1 is a pseudogene segment. The CDR3 runs to 15 residues.

V gene TRBV18 combines with J gene TRBJ2-2, with 8 bases lining up with TRBD1. Germline V gene sequence: CDR1 KGHSH, CDR2 LQKENI. Unmatched junction bases numbered 2, after V lost 3 bases and J lost 5 bases. This CDR3 region has 14 residues. The CDR3, as DNA: TGTGCCAGCTCACCCCGGACAGGGACCGGGGAGCTGTTTTTT. It yields the protein CASSPRTGTGELFF.

DNA for the CDR3: TGTGCCAGCAGTAACACGGGACTAGCAACCTACAATGAGCAGTTCTTC. Translated: CASSNTGLATYNEQFF. V is TRBV5-6 and J is TRBJ2-1, with TRBD2 identical over 9 bases. Trimming took 5 bases from V and 2 from J; bases not matched to a gene: 8. There are 16 residues in the CDR3. The germline gives CDR1 SGHDT, CDR2 YYEEEE. Drawing the rest from reference TRBV5-6 and TRBJ2-1, the complete variable domain is DAGVTQSPTHLIKTRGQQVTLRCSPKSGHDTVSWYQQALGQGPQFIFQYYEEEERQRGNFPDRFSGHQFPNYSSELNVNALLLGDSALYLCASSNTGLATYNEQFFGPGTRLTVL.

CDR3 in amino acids: CASSLSGRGGYTF. The CDR3 bases are TGTGCCAGCAGCTTGTCTGGAAGGGGTGGCTACACCTTC. This chain joins TRBV11-2 and TRBJ1-2; D might be TRBD1 (5 bases). Looked up from germline, CDR1 is SGHAT and CDR2 is FQNNGV. V was shortened by 3 bases and J by 7 bases, with 12 bases between the two germline ends. This CDR3 region has 13 residues. The full variable domain, completed using reference TRBV11-2 and TRBJ1-2, is EAGVAQSPRYKIIEKRQSVAFWCNPISGHATLYWYQQILGQGPKLLIQFQNNGVVDDSQLPKDRFSAERLKGVDSTLKIQPAKLEDSAVYLCASSLSGRGGYTFGSGTRLTVV.

This clone is a singleton in its sample. The J gene is TRBJ1-2, the V gene TRBV6-4; TRBD1 matches at 9 bases. The germline CDR1 and CDR2 sequences are MRHNA and SNTAGT. CDR3 length: 16 amino acids. V gave up 2 bases and J gave up 2 bases; unmatched junction bases: 6. Here the CDR3 reads CASSDTDRGVNYGYTF. The DNA for the CDR3 is TGTGCCAGCAGTGACACGGACAGGGGAGTAAACTATGGCTACACCTTC.

The gene calls are TRBV3-1 (or the pseudogene TRBV3-2) and TRBJ2-1; the match to TRBD2 covers 8 bases. Germline loops: CDR1 LGHDT, CDR2 YNNKEL (reference sequence). CDR3 length: 15 residues. V gave up 1 base and J gave up 2 bases; unmatched junction bases: 1. DNA of the CDR3: TGTGCCAGCAGCCAAGCAGCGGGGGCCTACAATGAGCAGTTCTTC. Translating it yields CASSQAAGAYNEQFF.

The chain is built from TRBV5-5 and TRBJ2-3; 7 nucleotides line up with TRBD1. The CDR3 runs 18 residues. V gave up 0 bases and J gave up 2 bases; unmatched junction bases: 12. Germline CDR1 reads SGHKS; CDR2 reads YYEKEE (reference sequence). CDR3 residues: CASSLASTGMMVTDTQYF. CDR3 nucleotides: TGTGCCAGCAGCTTGGCCTCGACAGGGATGATGGTCACAGATACGCAGTATTTT.

CDR3 sequence: CASSQDRGLDIQYF. Written as DNA, the CDR3 is TGTGCCAGCAGCCAAGACAGGGGGTTGGACATTCAGTACTTC. The gene calls are TRBV3-1 (or the pseudogene TRBV3-2) and TRBJ2-4; 7 positions agree with TRBD1. The CDR3 has 14 residues. The ends lost 0 bases at V and 8 bases at J; junction bases unmatched: 4. In germline, CDR1 is LGHDT, CDR2 YNNKEL (reference sequence).

This chain uses TRBV28 with TRBJ2-1; TRBD1 aligns across 7 bases. The trim removed 5 bases at V and 1 base at J, leaving 8 bases unmatched. The germline V gene has CDR1 MDHEN and CDR2 SYDVKM. The CDR3 runs 16 residues. DNA for the CDR3: TGTGCCAGCAGTCCGGGGACAGTGGGGTCCTACAATGAGCAGTTCTTC. This sequence encodes CASSPGTVGSYNEQFF.

The chain employs TRBV2 and TRBJ1-1; 8 bases fit TRBD1. The germline CDR1 and CDR2 sequences are SNHLY and FYNNEI. Trimming took 7 bases from V and 5 from J; bases not matched to a gene: 9. The length of the CDR3 is 14 residues. The CDR3 reads CASTLQGGNTEAFF. CDR3 DNA sequence: TGTGCCAGCACCCTACAGGGGGGTAATACTGAAGCTTTCTTT.

The chain links TRBV5-5 to TRBJ1-6, with 7 bases fitting TRBD1. This CDR3 has 16 residues. Germline lookup yields CDR1 SGHKS and CDR2 YYEKEE (reference sequence). The trim removed 3 bases at V and 11 bases at J, leaving 14 bases unmatched. The CDR3 bases are TGTGCCAGCAGCTCGGACCGGGACAGTGGTTTTGCACCCCTCCACTTT. This sequence encodes CASSSDRDSGFAPLHF.

CDR3 sequence reads: CASSVGERETQYF. For the CDR3, the DNA is TGTGCCAGCAGCGTAGGTGAGCGGGAGACCCAGTACTTC. The V and J genes are TRBV9 and TRBJ2-5; TRBD2 might be the D (5 bases). Trimming cost V 0 bases and J 5 bases, with 8 bases left between them. Germline V gives CDR1 SGDLS, CDR2 YYNGEE. This CDR3 is built from 13 residues.

The chain uses TRBV27 and TRBJ1-5, with TRBD1 identical over 8 bases. The CDR3 is 13 amino acids. The V segment lost 6 bases and the J segment 5 bases; nucleotides outside the gene matches: 3. CDR1 MNHEY and CDR2 SMNVEV come from the germline V gene (reference sequence). CDR3 in amino acids: CASRGQGYQPQHF. Written as DNA, the CDR3 is TGTGCCAGCAGAGGACAGGGCTATCAGCCCCAGCATTTT.

The V call is TRBV2, the J call TRBJ2-7; D is ambiguous. The CDR3 covers 13 residues. Germline values: CDR1 SNHLY, CDR2 FYNNEI. Trimming removed 3 bases from V and 3 bases from J, with 9 bases in between. The CDR3 DNA reads TGTGCCAGCAGTGATTGGGCAGGCTACGAGCAGTACTTC. Translating gives CASSDWAGYEQYF.

The rearrangement joins TRBV19 to TRBJ2-7, with 10 bases aligning to TRBD1. The junction had 7 bases not matched to a gene; V was cut back by 4 bases and J by 1 base. The CDR3 is made up of 16 amino acids. The V gene's germline CDR1 is LNHDA and CDR2 SQIVND (reference sequence). CDR3 loop: CASSKGTGAASYEQYF. The DNA for the CDR3 is TGTGCCAGTAGTAAGGGGACAGGGGCCGCATCCTACGAGCAGTACTTC.

The V and J genes are TRBV7-9 and TRBJ2-6; weak D call: TRBD2 (5 bases). Per the germline V gene, CDR1 is SEHNR and CDR2 is FQNEAQ (reference sequence). The V and J ends lost 3 bases and 12 bases respectively, with 24 bases between them. This CDR3 contains 17 residues. This chain's CDR3 is CASSFVKASGNDGVLTF. In nucleotides, the CDR3 is TGTGCCAGCAGCTTTGTCAAGGCCTCGGGAAATGACGGCGTCCTGACTTTC.

This clone has a single count. The chain carries TRBV20-1 and TRBJ2-1; D might be TRBD2 (5 bases). With 3 bases removed from V and 5 bases from J, the gap between germline ends came to 11 bases. Germline V gives CDR1 DFQATT, CDR2 SNEGSKA (reference sequence). This CDR3 is 13 amino acids long. The CDR3 protein is CSASEDLDNEQFF. CDR3 in DNA: TGCAGTGCTAGTGAGGACTTAGACAATGAGCAGTTCTTC.

This clone was recorded once. The chain employs TRBV2 and TRBJ1-3; the D is unclear. Germline V gives CDR1 SNHLY, CDR2 FYNNEI. There are 14 residues in the CDR3. V dropped 0 bases and J dropped 8 bases, with 11 bases sitting between them. CDR3 amino acids: CASSEAVGGHTIYF. The CDR3 DNA follows: TGTGCCAGCAGTGAAGCGGTGGGCGGGCACACCATATATTTT.

This clone was counted once. V and J are TRBV11-3 and TRBJ1-3, with 8 bases that match TRBD1. Trimming took 5 bases from V and 4 from J; bases not matched to a gene: 7. This CDR3 comprises 15 residues. CDR1 SGHNT and CDR2 YENEEA come from the germline V gene. CDR3 coding DNA: TGTGCCAGCAGCCTCGGACAGGGTGCAGGAAACACCATATATTTT. Protein product: CASSLGQGAGNTIYF.

The chain has TRBV6-2 or TRBV6-3 and TRBJ2-5; D is uncertain. Germline CDR1 reads MNHEY; CDR2 reads SVGEGT. The CDR3 has 14 residues. Trimming left V 6 bases short and J 1 base short, with 12 bases between. CDR3: CASSSQMFQETQYF. CDR3 DNA sequence: TGTGCCAGCAGCTCACAGATGTTCCAAGAGACCCAGTACTTC.

This sequence joins TRBV21-1 and TRBJ1-5. TRBV21-1 is flagged as a pseudogene. CDR3 length equals 15 residues. The CDR3 loop is CASIPALSGDQPQHF. CDR3 nucleotide sequence: TGTGCCAGCATCCCCGCCCTCTCGGGAGATCAGCCCCAGCATTTT.

V and J are TRBV5-1 and TRBJ2-1; TRBD1 matches at 7 bases. V was clipped by 1 base and J by 1 base; unmatched bases: 2. Germline values: CDR1 SGHRS, CDR2 YFSETQ. This CDR3 has 15 amino acids. The CDR3 sequence is CASSLRQGSYNEQFF. The CDR3 nucleotides are TGCGCCAGCAGCTTGCGACAGGGTTCCTACAATGAGCAGTTCTTC.